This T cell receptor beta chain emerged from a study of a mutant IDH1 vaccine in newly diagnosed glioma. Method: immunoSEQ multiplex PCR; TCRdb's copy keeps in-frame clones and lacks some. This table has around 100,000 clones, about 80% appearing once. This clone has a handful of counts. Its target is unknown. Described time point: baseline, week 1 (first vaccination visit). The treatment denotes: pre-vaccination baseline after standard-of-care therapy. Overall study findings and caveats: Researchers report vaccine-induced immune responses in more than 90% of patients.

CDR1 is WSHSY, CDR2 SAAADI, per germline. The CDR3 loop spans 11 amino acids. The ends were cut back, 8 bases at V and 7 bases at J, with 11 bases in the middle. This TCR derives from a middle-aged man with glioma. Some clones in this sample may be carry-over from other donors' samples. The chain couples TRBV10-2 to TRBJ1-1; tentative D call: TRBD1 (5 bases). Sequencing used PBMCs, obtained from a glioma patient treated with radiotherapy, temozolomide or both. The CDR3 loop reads CASGGSGEAFF. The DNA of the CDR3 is TGCGCCAGCGGGGGATCTGGTGAAGCTTTCTTT.